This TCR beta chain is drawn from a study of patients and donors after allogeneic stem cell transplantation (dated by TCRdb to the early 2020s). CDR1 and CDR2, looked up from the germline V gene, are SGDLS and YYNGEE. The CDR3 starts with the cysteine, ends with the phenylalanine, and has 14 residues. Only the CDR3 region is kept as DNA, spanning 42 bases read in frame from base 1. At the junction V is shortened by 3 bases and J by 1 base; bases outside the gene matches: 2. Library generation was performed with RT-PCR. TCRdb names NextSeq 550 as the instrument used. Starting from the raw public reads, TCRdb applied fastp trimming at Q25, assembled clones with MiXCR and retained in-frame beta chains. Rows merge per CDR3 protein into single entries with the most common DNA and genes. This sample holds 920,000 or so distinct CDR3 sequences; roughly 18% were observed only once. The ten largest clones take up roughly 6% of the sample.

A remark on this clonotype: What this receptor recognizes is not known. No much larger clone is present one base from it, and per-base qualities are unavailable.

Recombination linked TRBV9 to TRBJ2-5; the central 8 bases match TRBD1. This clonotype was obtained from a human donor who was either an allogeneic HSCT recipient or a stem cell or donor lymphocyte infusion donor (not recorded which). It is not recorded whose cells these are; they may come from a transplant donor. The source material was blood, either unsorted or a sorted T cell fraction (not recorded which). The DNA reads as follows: TGTGCCAGCAGCGGAGGACAGGGCCAAGAGACCCAGTACTTC. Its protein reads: CASSGGQGQETQYF.